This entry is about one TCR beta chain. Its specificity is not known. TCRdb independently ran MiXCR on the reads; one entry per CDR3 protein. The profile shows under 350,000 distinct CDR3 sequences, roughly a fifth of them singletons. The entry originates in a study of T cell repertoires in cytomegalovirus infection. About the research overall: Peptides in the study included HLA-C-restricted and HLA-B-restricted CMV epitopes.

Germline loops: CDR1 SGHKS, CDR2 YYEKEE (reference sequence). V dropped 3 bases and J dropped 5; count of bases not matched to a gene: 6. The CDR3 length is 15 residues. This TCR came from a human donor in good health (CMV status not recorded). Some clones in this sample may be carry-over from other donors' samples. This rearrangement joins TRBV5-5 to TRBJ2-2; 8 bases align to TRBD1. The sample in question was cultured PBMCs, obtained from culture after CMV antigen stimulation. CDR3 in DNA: TGTGCCAGCAGCTCCGGACAGGGATGGACCGGGGAGCTGTTTTTT. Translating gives CASSSGQGWTGELFF.